What follows are 20 T cell receptor beta chains derived from one specimen sequenced in a study of PD-1 blockade in classical Hodgkin lymphoma. Repertoires were generated with immunoSEQ multiplex PCR, while TCRdb's copy carries only in-frame clones and drops some. The table has tens of thousands of clones, 80% seen once. The sample's time point: cycle 4 day 1 (C4D1), after more than 5 weeks of nivolumab. Every patient relapsed after autologous stem cell transplantation, and brentuximab vedotin exposure varied. Here the sequenced sample was peripheral blood mononuclear cells (PBMCs), taken before the fourth cycle of nivolumab. All receptors come from a human donor with classical Hodgkin lymphoma.

The chain is built from TRBV6-1 and TRBJ1-4; TRBD1 might be the D (6 bases). The CDR3 covers 14 residues. The germline V gene encodes CDR1 MNHNS and CDR2 SASEGT. With 6 bases removed from V and 3 bases from J, the gap between germline ends came to 11 bases. CDR3: CASRQGVANEKLFF. The CDR3 DNA reads TGTGCCAGCAGACAGGGTGTAGCTAATGAAAAACTGTTTTTT.

This sequence joins TRBV28 and TRBJ2-7; 8 bases are a match to TRBD1. V shed 3 bases, J shed 7 bases, and the junction held 5 bases outside the gene matches. This CDR3 contains 13 residues. Looked up from germline, CDR1 is MDHEN and CDR2 is SYDVKM. CDR3 sequence: CASSFSDRVEQYF. In nucleotides, the CDR3 is TGTGCCAGCAGTTTCTCGGACAGGGTTGAGCAGTACTTC.

V gene TRBV5-8 combines with J gene TRBJ1-3; D gene uncertain. This CDR3 has 13 amino acids. The germline V gene encodes CDR1 SGHTS and CDR2 YDEGEE. Deletions cut 1 base from V and 8 bases from J, with 10 bases between. Written as DNA, the CDR3 is TGTGCCAGCAGCTTGCAAGAGGACGACACCATATATTTT. It codes for CASSLQEDDTIYF.

The chain employs TRBV7-9 and TRBJ1-5; no definite D call. The V gene's germline CDR1 is SEHNR and CDR2 FQNEAQ (reference sequence). The V end lost 4 bases, the J end lost 5 bases, and 12 bases lay between the germline ends. The CDR3 has 14 residues. The CDR3 DNA sequence: TGTGCCAGCAGCTCTTATAGCGAAGATCAGCCCCAGCATTTT. Its protein is CASSSYSEDQPQHF.

This clone was detected once. This chain links TRBV19 with TRBJ1-4, with a possible D match to TRBD1 (5 bases). V was trimmed by 8 bases and J by 7 bases, leaving 14 bases between them. There are 13 residues in the CDR3. Germline-derived CDR1 and CDR2 are LNHDA and SQIVND (reference sequence). The CDR3 DNA sequence: TGTGCCAGTCAGGGTGATTGGACTGAAAAACTGTTTTTT. This encodes CASQGDWTEKLFF.

This clone was counted a single time. The rearrangement uses TRBV9 and TRBJ2-2; D not resolved. V lost 4 bases to trimming and J lost 6 bases, with 7 bases between them. CDR1 and CDR2 from the germline V gene are SGDLS and YYNGEE. CDR3 length: 12 amino acids. The chain's CDR3 is CASSPSPGELFF. In DNA, the CDR3 is TGTGCCAGCAGCCCGAGCCCCGGGGAGCTGTTTTTT.

The chain's CDR3 is CASNTGPLYEQYF. Written as DNA, the CDR3 is TGTGCCAGCAATACCGGGCCACTCTACGAGCAGTACTTC. V and J are TRBV6-1 and TRBJ2-7; no clear D. The CDR3 runs to 13 residues. Germline values: CDR1 MNHNS, CDR2 SASEGT. With 7 bases removed from V and 3 bases from J, the gap between germline ends came to 13 bases.

The chain joins TRBV10-3 to TRBJ2-5; 8 bases match TRBD2. The CDR3 loop spans 12 amino acids. V shed 10 bases, J shed 4 bases, and the junction held 5 bases outside the gene matches. In germline, CDR1 is ENHRY, CDR2 SYGVKD. CDR3 in amino acids: CASGTSGETQYF. CDR3 bases: TGTGCCAGCGGGACTAGTGGAGAGACCCAGTACTTC.

This rearrangement joins TRBV27 to TRBJ1-1; 10 bases agree with TRBD1. After removal of 6 bases from V and 3 bases from J, the junction contained 10 bases not matched to a gene. Germline V gene sequence: CDR1 MNHEY, CDR2 SMNVEV (reference sequence). The CDR3 is made up of 16 amino acids. In DNA, the CDR3 is TGTGCCAGCAGCTTAAAAGGGACAGGGGACCACACTGAAGCTTTCTTT. It specifies CASSLKGTGDHTEAFF.

The chain uses TRBV5-1 and TRBJ2-2; D perhaps matches TRBD1 (5 bases). The CDR3 sequence is 17 residues long. Germline V CDR1 and CDR2: SGHRS, YFSETQ. The V and J ends lost 1 base and 5 bases respectively, with 18 bases between them. The CDR3 sequence: CASSLIGAQSPTGELFF. CDR3 coding DNA: TGCGCCAGCAGCTTGATAGGGGCACAGTCACCGACCGGGGAGCTGTTTTTT.

The gene calls are TRBV7-3 and TRBJ1-2, with D possibly matching TRBD1 (5 bases). Germline CDR1 is SGHTA and CDR2 is FQGTGA. The CDR3 runs 14 residues. Trimming stripped 2 bases from V and 8 bases from J, with 15 bases between. CDR3 protein: CASSLDTSSGGYTF. Here the CDR3 DNA reads TGTGCCAGCAGCTTAGACACTTCGTCAGGGGGCTACACCTTC. Supplemented by reference TRBV7-3 and TRBJ1-2, the full variable domain reads GAGVSQTPSNKVTEKGKYVELRCDPISGHTALYWYRQSLGQGPEFLIYFQGTGAADDSGLPNDRFFAVRPEGSVSTLKIQRTERGDSAVYLCASSLDTSSGGYTFGSGTRLTVV.

The CDR3 DNA reads TGTGCCTGGAGCGTGCCCCCGGGACAGGGTTATTCCTACGAGCAGTACTTC. Its translation: CAWSVPPGQGYSYEQYF. This chain connects TRBV30 to TRBJ2-7, with TRBD1 identical over 9 bases. Germline V gene data show CDR1 as GTSNPN and CDR2 as SVGIG (reference sequence). The CDR3 loop spans 17 amino acids. The trim removed 3 bases at V and 1 base at J, leaving 13 bases unmatched.

The J gene is TRBJ2-5, the V gene TRBV6-1; D is uncertain. The CDR3 loop spans 9 amino acids. The V gene lost 10 bases and the J gene lost 3 bases, with 3 bases spanning the gap. The V gene's germline CDR1 is MNHNS and CDR2 SASEGT. CDR3 sequence (DNA): TGTGCCACCAAAGAGACCCAGTACTTC. This encodes CATKETQYF.

This clone was detected once. The rearrangement links TRBV6-1 to TRBJ2-1; D possibly corresponds to TRBD1 (5 bases). The V gene lost 6 bases and the J gene lost 6 bases, with 12 bases spanning the gap. The CDR3 contains 13 residues. Germline CDR1 is MNHNS and CDR2 is SASEGT. The CDR3 loop is CASSARQTNEQFF. As DNA, the CDR3 is TGTGCCAGCAGCGCTCGACAGACCAATGAGCAGTTCTTC.

This chain uses TRBV6-5 with TRBJ2-7, with 7 bases aligning to TRBD2. This CDR3 is 16 amino acids long. The germline V gene has CDR1 MNHEY and CDR2 SVGAGI. V shed 0 bases and J 5 bases; nucleotides not matched to a gene: 10. The CDR3 region has the DNA TGTGCCAGCAGTTACTCGAAGGGTCTAGCGGCCCACGAGCAGTACTTC. Protein product: CASSYSKGLAAHEQYF.

The rearrangement joins TRBV6-5 to TRBJ1-2; no firm D call. V was trimmed by 6 bases and J by 4 bases, leaving 9 bases between them. The V gene's germline CDR1 is MNHEY and CDR2 SVGAGI. This CDR3 has 12 residues. The CDR3 bases are TGTGCCAGCAGATTGGACGGCTATGGCTACACCTTC. Amino acid sequence: CASRLDGYGYTF.

This sequence joins TRBV28 and TRBJ2-7, with a tentative D call TRBD1 (7 bases). Germline loops: CDR1 MDHEN, CDR2 SYDVKM. Trimming stripped 2 bases from V and 1 base from J, with 9 bases between. CDR3 size: 14 residues. Here the CDR3 DNA reads TGTGCCAGCAGTTTACAGGGGGGTTCCTACGAGCAGTACTTC. It encodes CASSLQGGSYEQYF.

The rearrangement uses TRBV30 and TRBJ1-2; no reliable D call. The germline gives CDR1 GTSNPN, CDR2 SVGIG (reference sequence). Trimming removed 3 bases from V and 7 bases from J, with 21 bases in between. This CDR3 has 15 amino acids. The CDR3 protein is CAWRGNGRLSSGYTF. The CDR3 nucleotides are TGTGCCTGGAGAGGGAACGGACGTCTGTCTAGTGGCTACACCTTC.

The chain recombines TRBV27 with TRBJ2-2; D not certain. This CDR3 has 14 residues. Per the germline V gene, CDR1 is MNHEY and CDR2 is SMNVEV (reference sequence). The V end was cut by 0 bases, the J end by 6 bases, with 8 bases between. This CDR3 reads CASSLSIGSGELFF. DNA for the CDR3: TGTGCCAGCAGTTTATCGATCGGATCCGGGGAGCTGTTTTTT.

The genes are TRBV25-1 and TRBJ1-2; no clear D gene. V lost 10 bases, J lost 2 bases, and 11 bases lay in between. Germline CDR1 is MGHDK and CDR2 is SYGVNS. The CDR3 runs to 12 residues. CDR3 amino acids: CATVGPNYGYTF. The CDR3, as DNA: TGTGCCACCGTGGGCCCCAACTATGGCTACACCTTC.